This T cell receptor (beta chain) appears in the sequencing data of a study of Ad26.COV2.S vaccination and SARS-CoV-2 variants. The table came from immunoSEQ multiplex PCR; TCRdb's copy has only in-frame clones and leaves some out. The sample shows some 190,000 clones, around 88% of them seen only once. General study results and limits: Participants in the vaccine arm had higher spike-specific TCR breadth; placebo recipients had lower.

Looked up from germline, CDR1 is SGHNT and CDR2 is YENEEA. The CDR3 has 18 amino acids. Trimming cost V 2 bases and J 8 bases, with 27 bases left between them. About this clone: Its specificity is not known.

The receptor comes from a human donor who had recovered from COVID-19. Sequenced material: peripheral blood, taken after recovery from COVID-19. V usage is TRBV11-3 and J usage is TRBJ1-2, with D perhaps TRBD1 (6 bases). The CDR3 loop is CASSLLPPWVRVQGGYTF. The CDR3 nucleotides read TGTGCCAGCAGCTTACTTCCCCCCTGGGTGAGGGTCCAGGGGGGCTACACCTTC.